These T cell receptor beta chains were read from a single sample in a study of CD8+ T cells in alopecia areata. TCRdb's table, derived via immunoSEQ multiplex PCR, lists solely in-frame clones and lacks some. Of about 190,000 clones in the sample, roughly 60% were seen once. The specimen comprised CD4+ T cells sorted from blood, sampled at week 49, from a patient treated with tofacitinib. These receptors all come from a human donor with alopecia areata. Both conserved end residues are part of each CDR3. Fields, in order: J gene, V gene, clone size, CDR3 length, D gene, CDR3 protein, CDR3 DNA. D genes are given only for firm matches. Only part of the rows carry a size: once, few, many, or a class if the clone is expanded.

TRBJ1-1	TRBV27	NA	15	NA	CASSLGVGVPTEAFF	TGTGCCAGCAGTTTGGGTGTGGGGGTTCCCACTGAAGCTTTCTTT
TRBJ2-5	TRBV28	NA	13	TRBD1	CASGTGGEETQYF	TGTGCCAGCGGAACAGGGGGCGAAGAGACCCAGTACTTC
TRBJ2-1	TRBV2	NA	11	NA	CASSLENEQFF	TGTGCCAGCAGTCTGGAGAATGAGCAGTTCTTC
TRBJ1-4	TRBV2	NA	14	TRBD1	CASSEQGAGEKLFF	TGTGCCAGCAGTGAACAGGGGGCGGGTGAAAAACTGTTTTTT
TRBJ1-1	TRBV13	few	15	TRBD1	CASSLALGTVTEAFF	TGTGCCAGCAGCTTAGCCCTTGGGACAGTCACTGAAGCTTTCTTT
TRBJ2-7	TRBV5-1	NA	14	TRBD2	CASSSSGGAYEQYF	TGCGCCAGCAGCAGTAGCGGGGGGGCGTACGAGCAGTACTTC
TRBJ2-3	TRBV29-1	few	13	NA	CSLSAVGPDTQYF	TGCAGCTTGTCAGCGGTGGGGCCAGATACGCAGTATTTT
TRBJ2-1	TRBV5-1	NA	15	TRBD1	CASSAPGTALGEQFF	TGCGCCAGCAGCGCGCCCGGGACAGCCCTGGGTGAGCAGTTCTTC
TRBJ2-2	TRBV7-8	once	14	TRBD2	CASSPGLAAGELFF	TGTGCCAGCAGCCCCGGACTAGCCGCCGGGGAGCTGTTTTTT
TRBJ2-3	TRBV2	NA	15	NA	CASSVWGGGTDTQYF	TGTGCCAGCAGTGTCTGGGGCGGGGGCACAGATACGCAGTATTTT
TRBJ1-1	TRBV7-3	NA	13	NA	CASSLTEWTEAFF	TGTGCCAGCAGCTTAACGGAGTGGACTGAAGCTTTCTTT
TRBJ2-6	TRBV15	once	17	TRBD1	CATSRGQGASGANVLTF	TGTGCCACCAGCAGGGGACAGGGAGCCTCTGGGGCCAACGTCCTGACTTTC
TRBJ2-7	TRBV6-5	NA	15	NA	CASSYSAGAGYEQYF	TGTGCCAGCAGTTACTCGGCCGGTGCGGGGTACGAGCAGTACTTC
TRBJ2-2	TRBV6-4	NA	15	NA	CASSESEGITGELFF	TGTGCCAGCAGTGAATCGGAAGGGATCACCGGGGAGCTGTTTTTT
TRBJ1-1	TRBV11-2	once	11	NA	CASSAAGEAFF	TGTGCCAGCAGCGCTGCGGGGGAAGCTTTCTTT
TRBJ2-2	TRBV7-6	few	15	TRBD2	CATKSGGGVTGELFF	TGTGCCACGAAAAGTGGCGGGGGAGTAACCGGGGAGCTGTTTTTT
TRBJ1-1	TRBV4-3	NA	19	TRBD1	CASSQEHVPGQGRDTEAFF	TGCGCCAGCAGCCAAGAACACGTCCCGGGACAGGGACGGGACACTGAAGCTTTCTTT
TRBJ2-5	TRBV30	few	10	NA	CAWSVETQYF	TGTGCCTGGAGTGTGGAGACCCAGTACTTC
TRBJ1-2	TRBV29-1	NA	15	NA	CSVDGQLPLNYGYTF	TGCAGCGTTGACGGACAGCTTCCACTCAACTATGGCTACACCTTC
TRBJ2-1	TRBV5-4	few	13	NA	CASSYPWGNEQFF	TGTGCCAGCAGTTATCCGTGGGGTAATGAGCAGTTCTTC
TRBJ2-1	TRBV29-1	few	14	TRBD2	CSVALAGKVDEQFF	TGCAGCGTTGCCCTAGCGGGGAAGGTCGATGAGCAGTTCTTC
TRBJ1-1	TRBV30	few	13	TRBD1	CAWSQGQGTEAFF	TGTGCCTGGAGTCAGGGACAGGGAACTGAAGCTTTCTTT
TRBJ1-2	TRBV6-5	NA	13	NA	CASRQQGLYGYTF	TGTGCCAGCAGGCAACAGGGTCTCTATGGCTACACCTTC
TRBJ2-1	TRBV6-5	NA	14	NA	CASSQTAYANEQFF	TGTGCCAGCAGCCAGACCGCCTACGCCAATGAGCAGTTCTTC
TRBJ1-5	TRBV29-1	NA	16	NA	CSVVSWPGGDNQPQHF	TGCAGCGTTGTCAGCTGGCCCGGAGGGGACAATCAGCCCCAGCATTTT
TRBJ2-7	TRBV4-1	NA	16	TRBD2	CASSQIGLAGNYEQYF	TGCGCCAGCAGCCAGATAGGACTAGCGGGAAACTACGAGCAGTACTTC
TRBJ1-4	TRBV29-1	NA	12	TRBD1	CSVETGGEKLFF	TGCAGCGTTGAGACAGGGGGTGAAAAACTGTTTTTT
TRBJ2-6	TRBV5-1	NA	15	NA	CASSLSGTGANVLTF	TGCGCCAGCAGCTTGTCGGGGACCGGGGCCAACGTCCTGACTTTC
TRBJ1-2	TRBV7-2	NA	13	NA	CASSLDTNYGYTF	TGTGCCAGCAGCTTAGATACCAACTATGGCTACACCTTC
TRBJ2-3	TRBV7-3	once	15	NA	CASSLRDDPTDTQYF	TGTGCCAGCAGCCTCCGGGACGACCCCACAGATACGCAGTATTTT
TRBJ2-7	TRBV5-1	NA	12	TRBD1	CASGQGTNEQYF	TGCGCCAGCGGACAGGGTACTAACGAGCAGTACTTC
TRBJ2-3	TRBV7-6	NA	13	NA	CASSLGGRDTQYF	TGTGCCAGCAGCTTAGGGGGGCGGGATACGCAGTATTTT
TRBJ2-3	TRBV19	NA	13	NA	CASKEEFTDTQYF	TGTGCCAGTAAGGAGGAGTTCACAGATACGCAGTATTTT
TRBJ2-1	TRBV29-1	NA	13	NA	CSAEGAPYNEQFF	TGCAGCGCGGAGGGGGCCCCCTACAATGAGCAGTTCTTC
TRBJ2-5	TRBV5-1	few	16	NA	CASSAMPPGGGETQYF	TGCGCCAGCAGCGCGATGCCGCCGGGGGGCGGAGAGACCCAGTACTTC
TRBJ2-1	TRBV9	NA	13	NA	CASSVVGDNEQFF	TGTGCCAGCAGCGTAGTAGGGGACAATGAGCAGTTCTTC
TRBJ1-3	TRBV5-1	NA	16	NA	CASSPVGRDSGNTIYF	TGCGCCAGCAGCCCTGTGGGAAGGGACTCTGGAAACACCATATATTTT
TRBJ1-2	TRBV15	NA	15	NA	CATSRGGTDLGGYTF	TGTGCCACCAGCAGAGGGGGGACGGACCTGGGAGGCTACACCTTC